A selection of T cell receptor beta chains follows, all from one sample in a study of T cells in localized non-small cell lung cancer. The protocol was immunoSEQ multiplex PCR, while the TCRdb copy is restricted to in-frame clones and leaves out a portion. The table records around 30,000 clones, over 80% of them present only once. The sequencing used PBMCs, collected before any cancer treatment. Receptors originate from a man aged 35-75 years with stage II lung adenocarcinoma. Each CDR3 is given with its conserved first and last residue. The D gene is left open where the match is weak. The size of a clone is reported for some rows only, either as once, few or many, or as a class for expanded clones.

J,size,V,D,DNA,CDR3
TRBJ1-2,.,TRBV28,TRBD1,TGTGCCAGCAGTACCGCAGGGGGCGACGGCTACACCTTC,CASSTAGGDGYTF
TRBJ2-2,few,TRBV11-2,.,TGTGCCAGCAGCCCGACCACCGGGGAGCTGTTTTTT,CASSPTTGELFF
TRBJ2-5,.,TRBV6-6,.,TGTGCCAGCAGTACGGGCTTACCTCAGGAGACCCAGTACTTC,CASSTGLPQETQYF
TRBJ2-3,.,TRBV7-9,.,TGTGCCAGCAGCCGATCCACAGGCACAGATACGCAGTATTTT,CASSRSTGTDTQYF
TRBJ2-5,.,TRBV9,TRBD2,TGTGCCAGCAGCCCTCGGGCTAGCGGGCACCAAGAGACCCAGTACTTC,CASSPRASGHQETQYF
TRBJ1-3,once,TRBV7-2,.,TGTGCCAGCAGCTTAAGACAGTCAAACACCATATATTTT,CASSLRQSNTIYF
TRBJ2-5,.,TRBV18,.,TGTGCCAGCTCACCGGAGGTGAAGGGGCAGGGAGAGACCCAGTACTTC,CASSPEVKGQGETQYF
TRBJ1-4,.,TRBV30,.,TGTGCCTGGCAGGGGCAGATAAATGAAAAACTGTTTTTT,CAWQGQINEKLFF
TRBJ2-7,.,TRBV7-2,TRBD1,TGTGCCAGCAGCTTAGACAGGGGGCGCGACGAGCAGTACTTC,CASSLDRGRDEQYF
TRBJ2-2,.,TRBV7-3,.,TGTGCCAGCAGCCGGATTCCTGAGCGAGGCGGGGAGCTGTTTTTT,CASSRIPERGGELFF
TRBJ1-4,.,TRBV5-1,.,TGCGCCAGCAGCTTGGACAGGGCGCAGAGTGAAAAACTGTTTTTT,CASSLDRAQSEKLFF
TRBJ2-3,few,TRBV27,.,TGTGCCAGCAGTTTTAACAGGGAGGCGCAGTATTTT,CASSFNREAQYF
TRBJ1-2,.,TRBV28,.,TGTGCCAGCAGGAACACAGGAACCCCGTTTTGGGACTATGGCTACACCTTC,CASRNTGTPFWDYGYTF
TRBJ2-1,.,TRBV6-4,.,TGTGCCAGCAGTGACCAAGCAGCGAGTGAGCAGTTCTTC,CASSDQAASEQFF
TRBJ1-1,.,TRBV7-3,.,TGTGCCAGCAGCCCAGGGAGCACTGAAGCTTTCTTT,CASSPGSTEAFF
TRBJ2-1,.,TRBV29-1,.,TGCAGCGTTGCCCCCTACCTCAAGATCATCAATGAGCAGTTCTTC,CSVAPYLKIINEQFF
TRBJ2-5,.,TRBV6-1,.,TGTGCCAGACCTAACTTACTTGAGACCCAGTACTTC,CARPNLLETQYF
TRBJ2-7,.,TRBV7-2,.,TGTGCCAGCAGCCCGGTCGCCCTCCCAGGGCCCTACGAGCAGTACTTC,CASSPVALPGPYEQYF
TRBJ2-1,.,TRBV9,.,TGTGCCAGCAGCGTAGCGGAGGGGGCGCACAATGAGCAGTTCTTC,CASSVAEGAHNEQFF
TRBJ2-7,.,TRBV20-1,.,TGCAGTGCCAGACCCGGGCTCGAGCAGTACTTC,CSARPGLEQYF
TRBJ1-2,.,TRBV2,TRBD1,TGTGCCAGCAGTGCCCTCGGAGGGACAGGAGACGGCTACACCTTC,CASSALGGTGDGYTF
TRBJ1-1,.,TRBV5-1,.,TGCGCCAGCAGCTTTCGCCCTCTGACTGAAGCTTTCTTT,CASSFRPLTEAFF
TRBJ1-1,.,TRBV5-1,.,TGCGCCAGCAGCTGGGGCGTGTTGCCCCCGTTGAACACTGAAGCTTTCTTT,CASSWGVLPPLNTEAFF
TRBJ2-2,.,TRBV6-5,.,TGTGCCAGCAGTGCCCCCGGGGAGCTGTTTTTT,CASSAPGELFF
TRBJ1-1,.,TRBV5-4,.,TGTGCCAGCAGCCGAACAGGGTCTCGGATGAACACTGAAGCTTTCTTT,CASSRTGSRMNTEAFF
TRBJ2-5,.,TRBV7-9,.,TGTGCCAGCAGCTACGAGACTGCCCTTCGAAGGGAGCAGTACTTC,CASSYETALRREQYF
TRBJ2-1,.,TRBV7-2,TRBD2,TGTGCCAGCAGCTCCGCGGGGGGAGGGTACAATGAGCAGTTCTTC,CASSSAGGGYNEQFF
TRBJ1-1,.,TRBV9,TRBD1,TGTGCCAGCAGCGTTACAGGGGGCCGGGACACTGAAGCTTTCTTT,CASSVTGGRDTEAFF
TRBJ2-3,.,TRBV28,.,TGTGCCAGCAGTTTGGTCACAGATACGCAGTATTTT,CASSLVTDTQYF
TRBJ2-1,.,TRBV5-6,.,TGTGCCAGCAGCTTTCGAGATGAGCAGTTCTTC,CASSFRDEQFF
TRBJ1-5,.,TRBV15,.,TGTGCCACCAGCAGAGTGGCAGCCAGCAATCAGCCCCAGCATTTT,CATSRVAASNQPQHF
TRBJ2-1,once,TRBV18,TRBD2,TGTGCCAGCTCTCGAAAGCGGGAGGGAAACAATGAGCAGTTCTTC,CASSRKREGNNEQFF
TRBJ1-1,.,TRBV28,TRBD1,TGTGCCACCGTCCGGACAGGGGACTTGAACACTGAAGCTTTCTTT,CATVRTGDLNTEAFF
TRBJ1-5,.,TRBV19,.,TGTGCCAGTGCCCACTCCCACCAGGGAAGCAATCAGCCCCAGCATTTT,CASAHSHQGSNQPQHF
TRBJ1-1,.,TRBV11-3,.,TGTGCCAGCAGCCCCCCCGGAGCCCACACTGAAGCTTTCTTT,CASSPPGAHTEAFF
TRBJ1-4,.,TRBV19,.,TGTGCCAGTATGGGGGACACCGCCTTGCGTGGGCTGTTTTTT,CASMGDTALRGLFF
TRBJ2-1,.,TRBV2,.,TGTGCCAGCAGGGGGGACCTACGGAATGAGCAGTTCTTC,CASRGDLRNEQFF
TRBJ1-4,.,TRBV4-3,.,TGCGCCAGCAGCCACGCCTTCGGGGCGGGGGAAAAACTGTTTTTT,CASSHAFGAGEKLFF
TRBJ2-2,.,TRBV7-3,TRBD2,TGTGCCAGCAGCTCGATGCTAGCGGGTAACACCGGGGAGCTGTTTTTT,CASSSMLAGNTGELFF
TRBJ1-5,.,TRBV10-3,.,TGTGCCTCACACCCGACGGCATCTAATCAGCCCCAGCATTTT,CASHPTASNQPQHF
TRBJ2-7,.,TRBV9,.,TGTGCCAGCAGCGCTGACCTTTCTCGCTCCTACGAGCAGTACTTC,CASSADLSRSYEQYF
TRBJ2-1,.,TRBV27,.,TGTGCCAGCAGTTCCGGGGGCTCCTACAATGAGCAGTTCTTC,CASSSGGSYNEQFF
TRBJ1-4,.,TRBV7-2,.,TGTGCCAGCAGCTCCGCCGGCAGGGTTAATGAAAAACTGTTTTTT,CASSSAGRVNEKLFF
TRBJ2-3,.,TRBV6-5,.,TGTGCCAGCAGTCCCTCCTCAATCACAGATACGCAGTATTTT,CASSPSSITDTQYF
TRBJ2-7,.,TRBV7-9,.,TGTGCCAGCAGCCACTATGGGTCCTACTACGAGCAGTACTTC,CASSHYGSYYEQYF
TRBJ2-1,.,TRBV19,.,TGTGCCAGTAGTAATACCAAGAGCGGCTCCTACAATGAGCAGTTCTTC,CASSNTKSGSYNEQFF